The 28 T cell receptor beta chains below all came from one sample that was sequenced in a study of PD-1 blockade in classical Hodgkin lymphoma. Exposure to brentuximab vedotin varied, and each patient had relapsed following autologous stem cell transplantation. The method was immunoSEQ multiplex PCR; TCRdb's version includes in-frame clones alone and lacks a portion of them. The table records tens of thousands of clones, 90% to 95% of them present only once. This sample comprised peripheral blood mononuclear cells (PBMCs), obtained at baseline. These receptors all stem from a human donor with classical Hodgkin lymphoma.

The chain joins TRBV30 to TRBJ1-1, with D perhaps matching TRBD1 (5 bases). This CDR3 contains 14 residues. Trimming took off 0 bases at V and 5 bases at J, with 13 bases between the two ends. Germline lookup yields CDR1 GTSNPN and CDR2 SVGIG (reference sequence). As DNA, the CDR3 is TGTGCCTGGAGTGTAACTGGGGCGCGAACTGAAGCTTTCTTT. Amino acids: CAWSVTGARTEAFF.

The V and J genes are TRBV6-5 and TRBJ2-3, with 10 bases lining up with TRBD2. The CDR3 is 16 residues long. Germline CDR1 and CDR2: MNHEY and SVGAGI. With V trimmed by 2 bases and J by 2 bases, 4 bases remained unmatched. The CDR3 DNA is TGTGCCAGCAGTTACGTAGCGGGGGGCACCACAGATACGCAGTATTTT. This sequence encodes CASSYVAGGTTDTQYF.

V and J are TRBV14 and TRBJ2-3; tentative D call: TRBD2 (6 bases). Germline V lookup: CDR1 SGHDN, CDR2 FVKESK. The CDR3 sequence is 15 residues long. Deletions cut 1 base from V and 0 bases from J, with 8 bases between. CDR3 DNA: TGTGCCAGCAGCCAAGGACTAGGGAGCACAGATACGCAGTATTTT. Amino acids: CASSQGLGSTDTQYF.

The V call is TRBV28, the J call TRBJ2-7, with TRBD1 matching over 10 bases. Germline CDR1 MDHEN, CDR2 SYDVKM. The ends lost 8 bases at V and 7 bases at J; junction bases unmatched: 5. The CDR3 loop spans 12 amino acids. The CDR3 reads CASDRGRREQYF. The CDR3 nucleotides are TGTGCCAGCGACAGGGGGCGAAGGGAGCAGTACTTC. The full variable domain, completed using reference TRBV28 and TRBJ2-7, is DVKVTQSSRYLVKRTGEKVFLECVQDMDHENMFWYRQDPGLGLRLIYFSYDVKMKEKGDIPEGYSVSREKKERFSLILESASTNQTSMYLCASDRGRREQYFGPGTRLTVT.

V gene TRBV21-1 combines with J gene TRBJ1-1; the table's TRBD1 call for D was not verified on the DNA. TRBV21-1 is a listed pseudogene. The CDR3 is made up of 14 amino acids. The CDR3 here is CASLPTGLNTEAFF. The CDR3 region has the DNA TGTGCCAGCTTACCCACAGGTTTGAACACTGAAGCTTTCTTT.

Here the CDR3 DNA reads TGTGCCTGGAGCTTGGTTAGTGTTCAGCAGGGGGCCTACAATGAGCAGTTCTTC. Its protein product is CAWSLVSVQQGAYNEQFF. The chain links TRBV30 to TRBJ2-1, with TRBD1 identical over 7 bases. This CDR3 is built from 18 residues. Germline V gives CDR1 GTSNPN, CDR2 SVGIG (reference sequence). V trimming: 3 bases; J trimming: 2 bases; junction bases outside the gene matches: 16.

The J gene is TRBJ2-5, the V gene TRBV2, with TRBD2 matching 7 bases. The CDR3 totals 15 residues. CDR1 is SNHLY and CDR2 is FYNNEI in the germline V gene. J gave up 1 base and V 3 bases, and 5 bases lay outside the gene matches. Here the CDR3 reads CASSDWGRAQETQYF. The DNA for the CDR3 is TGTGCCAGCAGTGATTGGGGGAGGGCCCAAGAGACCCAGTACTTC.

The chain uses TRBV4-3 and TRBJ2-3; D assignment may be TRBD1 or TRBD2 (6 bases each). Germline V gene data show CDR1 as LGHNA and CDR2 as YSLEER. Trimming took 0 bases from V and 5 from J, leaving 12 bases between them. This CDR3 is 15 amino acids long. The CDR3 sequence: CASSQDWGAKDTQYF. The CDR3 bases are TGCGCCAGCAGCCAAGATTGGGGGGCAAAAGATACGCAGTATTTT.

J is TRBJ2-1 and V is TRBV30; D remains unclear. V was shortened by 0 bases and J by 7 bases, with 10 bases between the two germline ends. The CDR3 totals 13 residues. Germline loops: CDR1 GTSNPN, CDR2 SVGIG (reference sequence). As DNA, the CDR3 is TGTGCCTGGAGTGTCCCGGACGTGAATGAGCAGTTCTTC. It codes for CAWSVPDVNEQFF. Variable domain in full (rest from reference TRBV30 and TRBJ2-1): SQTIHQWPATLVQPVGSPLSLECTVEGTSNPNLYWYRQAAGRGLQLLFYSVGIGQISSEVPQNLSASRPQDRQFILSSKKLLLSDSGFYLCAWSVPDVNEQFFGPGTRLTVL.

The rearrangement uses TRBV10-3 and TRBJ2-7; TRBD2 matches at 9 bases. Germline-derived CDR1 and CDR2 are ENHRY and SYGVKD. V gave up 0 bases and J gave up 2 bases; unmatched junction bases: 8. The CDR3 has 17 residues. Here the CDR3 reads CAISESVASGEAYEQYF. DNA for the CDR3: TGTGCCATCAGTGAGTCAGTGGCTAGCGGGGAGGCCTACGAGCAGTACTTC.

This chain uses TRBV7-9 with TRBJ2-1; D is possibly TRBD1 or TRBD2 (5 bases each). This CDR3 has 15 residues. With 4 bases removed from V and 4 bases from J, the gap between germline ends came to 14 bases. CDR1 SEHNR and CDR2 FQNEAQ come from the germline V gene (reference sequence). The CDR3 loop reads CASSSVWGSYNEQFF. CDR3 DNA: TGTGCCAGCAGCTCGGTATGGGGGTCGTACAATGAGCAGTTCTTC.

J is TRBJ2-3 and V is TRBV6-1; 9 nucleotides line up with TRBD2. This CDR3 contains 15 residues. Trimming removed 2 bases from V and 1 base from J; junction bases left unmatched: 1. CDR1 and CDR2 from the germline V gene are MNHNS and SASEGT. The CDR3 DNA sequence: TGTGCCAGCAGTGAAATAGCGGGGGGCACAGATACGCAGTATTTT. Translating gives CASSEIAGGTDTQYF.

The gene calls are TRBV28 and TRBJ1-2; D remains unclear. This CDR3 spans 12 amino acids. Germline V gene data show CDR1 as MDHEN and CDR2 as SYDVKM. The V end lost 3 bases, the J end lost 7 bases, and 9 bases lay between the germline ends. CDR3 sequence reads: CASSLVGSGYTF. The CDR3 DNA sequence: TGTGCCAGCAGTTTGGTGGGGTCTGGCTACACCTTC.

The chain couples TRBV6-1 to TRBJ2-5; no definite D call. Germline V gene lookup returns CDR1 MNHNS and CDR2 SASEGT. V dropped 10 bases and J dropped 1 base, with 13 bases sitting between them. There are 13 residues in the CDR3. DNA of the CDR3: TGTGCCACCCACCTTCCCTTCCAAGAGACCCAGTACTTC. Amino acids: CATHLPFQETQYF.

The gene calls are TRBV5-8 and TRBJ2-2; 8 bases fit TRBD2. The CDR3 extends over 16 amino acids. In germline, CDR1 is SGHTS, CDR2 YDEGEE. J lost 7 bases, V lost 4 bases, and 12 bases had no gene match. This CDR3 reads CASSPPAGLAGGELFF. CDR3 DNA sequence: TGTGCCAGCAGCCCCCCCGCAGGCCTAGCGGGCGGGGAGCTGTTTTTT.

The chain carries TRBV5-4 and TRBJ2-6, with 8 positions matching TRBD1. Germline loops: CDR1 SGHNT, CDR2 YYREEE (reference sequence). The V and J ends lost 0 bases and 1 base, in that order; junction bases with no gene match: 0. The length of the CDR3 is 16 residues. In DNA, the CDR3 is TGTGCCAGCAGCTTGGACAGGGGGTCTGGGGCCAACGTCCTGACTTTC. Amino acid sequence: CASSLDRGSGANVLTF.

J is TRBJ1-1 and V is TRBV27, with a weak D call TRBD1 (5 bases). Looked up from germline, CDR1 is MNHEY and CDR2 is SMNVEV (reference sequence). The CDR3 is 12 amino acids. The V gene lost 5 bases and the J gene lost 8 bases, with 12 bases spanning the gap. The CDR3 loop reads CASSKGQGEAFF. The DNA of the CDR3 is TGTGCCAGCAGTAAGGGGCAGGGCGAAGCTTTCTTT.

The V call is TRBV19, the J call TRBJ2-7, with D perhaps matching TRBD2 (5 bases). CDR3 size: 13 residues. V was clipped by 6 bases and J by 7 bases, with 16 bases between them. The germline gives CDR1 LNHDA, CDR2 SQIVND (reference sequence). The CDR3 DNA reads TGTGCCAGTAGCTACCCTACCGAGGGAGAGCAGTACTTC. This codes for CASSYPTEGEQYF.

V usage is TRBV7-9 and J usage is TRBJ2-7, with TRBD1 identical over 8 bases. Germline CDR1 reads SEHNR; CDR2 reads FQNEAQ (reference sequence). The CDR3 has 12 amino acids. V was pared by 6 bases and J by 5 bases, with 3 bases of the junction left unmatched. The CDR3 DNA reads TGTGCCAGCAGGACAGGGGTGAACGAGCAGTACTTC. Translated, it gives CASRTGVNEQYF. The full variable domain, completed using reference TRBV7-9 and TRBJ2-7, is DTGVSQNPRHKITKRGQNVTFRCDPISEHNRLYWYRQTLGQGPEFLTYFQNEAQLEKSRLLSDRFSAERPKGSFSTLEIQRTEQGDSAMYLCASRTGVNEQYFGPGTRLTVT.

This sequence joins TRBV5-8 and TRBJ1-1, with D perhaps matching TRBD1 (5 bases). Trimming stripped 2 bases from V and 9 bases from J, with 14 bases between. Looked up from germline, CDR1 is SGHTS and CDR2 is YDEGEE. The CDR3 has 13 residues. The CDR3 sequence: CASSFGGAGQAFF. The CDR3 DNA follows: TGTGCCAGCAGCTTCGGTGGGGCAGGGCAAGCTTTCTTT. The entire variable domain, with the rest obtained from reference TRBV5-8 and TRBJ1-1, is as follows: EAGVTQSPTHLIKTRGQQATLRCSPISGHTSVYWYQQALGLGLQFLLWYDEGEERNRGNFPPRFSGRQFPNYSSELNVNALELEDSALYLCASSFGGAGQAFFGQGTRLTVV.

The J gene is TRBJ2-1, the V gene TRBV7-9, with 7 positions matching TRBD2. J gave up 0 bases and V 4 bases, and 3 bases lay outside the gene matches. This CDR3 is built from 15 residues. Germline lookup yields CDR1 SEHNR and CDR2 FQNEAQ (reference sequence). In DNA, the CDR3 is TGTGCCAGCAGCTCCCGGGACTACTCCTACAATGAGCAGTTCTTC. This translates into CASSSRDYSYNEQFF.

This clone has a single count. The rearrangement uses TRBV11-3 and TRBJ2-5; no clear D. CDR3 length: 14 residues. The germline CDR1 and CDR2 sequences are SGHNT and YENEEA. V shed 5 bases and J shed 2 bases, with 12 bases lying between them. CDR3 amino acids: CASSANWGQETQYF. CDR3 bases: TGTGCCAGCAGCGCCAATTGGGGTCAAGAGACCCAGTACTTC. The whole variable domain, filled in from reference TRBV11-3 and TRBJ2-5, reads EAGVVQSPRYKIIEKKQPVAFWCNPISGHNTLYWYLQNLGQGPELLIRYENEEAVDDSQLPKDRFSAERLKGVDSTLKIQPAELGDSAVYLCASSANWGQETQYFGPGTRLLVL.

The CDR3 spells CASSLRETQYF. The CDR3 DNA sequence: TGTGCCAGCAGCTTGCGAGAGACCCAGTACTTC. This rearrangement joins TRBV5-6 to TRBJ2-5; the D is unclear. V was pared by 1 base and J by 4 bases, with 2 bases between. There are 11 residues in the CDR3. Per the germline V gene, CDR1 is SGHDT and CDR2 is YYEEEE.

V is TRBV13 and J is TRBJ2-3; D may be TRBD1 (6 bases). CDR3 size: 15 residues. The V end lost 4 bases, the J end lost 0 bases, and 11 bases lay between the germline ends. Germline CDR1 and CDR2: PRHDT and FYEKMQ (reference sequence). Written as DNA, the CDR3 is TGTGCCAGCAGCTCCCGGACAGCTAGCACAGATACGCAGTATTTT. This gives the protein CASSSRTASTDTQYF. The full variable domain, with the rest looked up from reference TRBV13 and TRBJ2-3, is AAGVIQSPRHLIKEKRETATLKCYPIPRHDTVYWYQQGPGQDPQFLISFYEKMQSDKGSIPDRFSAQQFSDYHSELNMSSLELGDSALYFCASSSRTASTDTQYFGPGTRLTVL.

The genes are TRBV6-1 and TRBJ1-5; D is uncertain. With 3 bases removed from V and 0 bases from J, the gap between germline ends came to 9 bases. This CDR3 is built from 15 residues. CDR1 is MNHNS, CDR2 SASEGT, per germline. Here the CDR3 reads CASSDSGFSNQPQHF. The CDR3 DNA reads TGTGCCAGCAGTGATTCGGGTTTTAGCAATCAGCCCCAGCATTTT.

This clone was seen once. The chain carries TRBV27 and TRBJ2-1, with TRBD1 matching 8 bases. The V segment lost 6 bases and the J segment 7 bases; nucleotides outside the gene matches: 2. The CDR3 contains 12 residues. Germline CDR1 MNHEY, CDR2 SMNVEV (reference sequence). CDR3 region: CASSDRGNEQFF. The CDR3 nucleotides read TGTGCCAGCAGCGACAGGGGAAATGAGCAGTTCTTC.

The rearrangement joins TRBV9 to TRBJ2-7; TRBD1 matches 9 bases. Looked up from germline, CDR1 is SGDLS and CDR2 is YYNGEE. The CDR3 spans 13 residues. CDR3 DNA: TGTGCGAGTCCGGGACAGGGAAACTACGAGCAGTACTTC. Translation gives CASPGQGNYEQYF.

CDR3 residues: CASSLWMAQDTQYF. DNA for the CDR3: TGTGCCAGCAGTTTATGGATGGCCCAGGATACGCAGTATTTT. The chain recombines TRBV27 with TRBJ2-3, with no clear D. V lost 1 base and J lost 6, with 11 bases in between. Germline CDR1 reads MNHEY; CDR2 reads SMNVEV (reference sequence). This CDR3 has 14 amino acids.